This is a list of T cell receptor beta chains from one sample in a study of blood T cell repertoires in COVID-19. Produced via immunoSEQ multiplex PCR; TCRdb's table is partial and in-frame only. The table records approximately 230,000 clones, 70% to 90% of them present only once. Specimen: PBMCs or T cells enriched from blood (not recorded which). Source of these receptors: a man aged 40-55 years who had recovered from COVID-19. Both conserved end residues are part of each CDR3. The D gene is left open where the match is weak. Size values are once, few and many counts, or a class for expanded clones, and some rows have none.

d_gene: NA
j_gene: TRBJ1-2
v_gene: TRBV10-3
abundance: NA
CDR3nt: TGTGCCATCAGCCCCGGGACACATATTGATGGCTACACCTTC
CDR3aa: CAISPGTHIDGYTF

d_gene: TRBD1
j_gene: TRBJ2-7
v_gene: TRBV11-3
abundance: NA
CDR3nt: TGTGCCAGCAGCTCGGGACAGGGGGGCTACGAGCAGTACTTC
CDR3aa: CASSSGQGGYEQYF

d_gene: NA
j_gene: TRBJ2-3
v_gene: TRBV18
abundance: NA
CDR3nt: TGTGCCAGCTCCCCTCCTAGCACAGATACGCAGTATTTT
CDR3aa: CASSPPSTDTQYF

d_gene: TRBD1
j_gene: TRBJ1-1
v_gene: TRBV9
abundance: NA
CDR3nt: TGTGCCAGCAGCGGGGGGACAGGGGAGTACACTGAAGCTTTCTTT
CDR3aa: CASSGGTGEYTEAFF

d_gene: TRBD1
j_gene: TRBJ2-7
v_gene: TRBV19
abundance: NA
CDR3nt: TGTGCCAGTAGTATTTCGGTTGAGGCAGGGGGCTACGAGCAGTACTTC
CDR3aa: CASSISVEAGGYEQYF

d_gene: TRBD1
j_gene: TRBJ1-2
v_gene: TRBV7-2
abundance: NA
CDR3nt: TGTGCCAGCAGCCCTCCCCGACAGGGTTCTGGTCATGGCTACACCTTC
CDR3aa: CASSPPRQGSGHGYTF

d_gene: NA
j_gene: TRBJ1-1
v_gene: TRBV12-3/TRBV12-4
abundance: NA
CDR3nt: TGTGCCAGCAGTTTGGGAGGGGTCGGAGCTTTCTTT
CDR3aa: CASSLGGVGAFF

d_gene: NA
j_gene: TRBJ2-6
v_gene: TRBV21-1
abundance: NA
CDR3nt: TGTGCCAGCAGCACAAAAAAAGGACAGGGGGCGCTTGGGGCCAACGTCCTGACTTTC
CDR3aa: CASSTKKGQGALGANVLTF

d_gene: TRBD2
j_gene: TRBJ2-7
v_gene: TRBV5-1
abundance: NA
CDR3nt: TGCGCCAGCAGCCCGGGACTAGCGGGAAACTACGAGCAGTACTTC
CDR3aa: CASSPGLAGNYEQYF

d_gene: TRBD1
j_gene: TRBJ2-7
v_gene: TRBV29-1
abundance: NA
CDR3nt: TGCAGCGTTGTTGAGGGACAGGGAGATGACGAGCAGTACTTC
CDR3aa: CSVVEGQGDDEQYF

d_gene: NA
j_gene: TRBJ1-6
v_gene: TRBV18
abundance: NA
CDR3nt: TGTGCCAGCTCACCACCCGGGGGTCTCGCCTATAATTCACCCCTCCACTTT
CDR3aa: CASSPPGGLAYNSPLHF

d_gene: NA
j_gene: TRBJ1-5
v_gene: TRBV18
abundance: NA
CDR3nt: TGTGCCAGCTCACCACTCGGAGTGGCAGTCAATCAGCCCCAGCATTTT
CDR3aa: CASSPLGVAVNQPQHF

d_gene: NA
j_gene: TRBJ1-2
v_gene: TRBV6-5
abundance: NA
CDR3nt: TGTGCCAGCAGCGCATGGGTGAGGGCCGTCTACACCTTC
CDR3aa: CASSAWVRAVYTF

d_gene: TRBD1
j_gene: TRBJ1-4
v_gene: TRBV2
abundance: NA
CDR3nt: TGTGCCAGCAGTGAAGCCGGATGGACAGGGAGTGAAAAACTGTTTTTT
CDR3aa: CASSEAGWTGSEKLFF

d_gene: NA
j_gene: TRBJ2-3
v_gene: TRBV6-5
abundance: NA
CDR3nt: TGTGCCAGCATGACAGCCCGCACAGATACGCAGTATTTT
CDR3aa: CASMTARTDTQYF

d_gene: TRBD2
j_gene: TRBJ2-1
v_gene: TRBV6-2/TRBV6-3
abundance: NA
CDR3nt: TGTGCCAGCAGTTATTTTCTAGCGGGAGAAGGCGATGAGCAGTTCTTC
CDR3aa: CASSYFLAGEGDEQFF

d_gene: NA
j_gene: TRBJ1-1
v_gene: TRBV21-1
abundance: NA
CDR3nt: TGTGCCAGCAGTCCCTCGCGGGGGATGAACACTGAAGCTTTCTTT
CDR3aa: CASSPSRGMNTEAFF

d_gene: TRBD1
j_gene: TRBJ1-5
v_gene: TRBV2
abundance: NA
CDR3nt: TGTGCCAGCAGTGGTCTAGGACAGGGGGATGCGAGCAATCAGCCCCAGCATTTT
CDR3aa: CASSGLGQGDASNQPQHF

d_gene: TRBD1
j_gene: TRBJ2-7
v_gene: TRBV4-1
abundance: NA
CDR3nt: TGCGCCAGCAGCCAGGGACAGGGGGCCTCCTACGAGCAGTACTTC
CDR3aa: CASSQGQGASYEQYF

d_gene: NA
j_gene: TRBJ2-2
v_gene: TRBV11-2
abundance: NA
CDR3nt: TGTGCCAGCAGCCCCAGGGCGGGATTTAACACCGGGGAGCTGTTTTTT
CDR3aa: CASSPRAGFNTGELFF

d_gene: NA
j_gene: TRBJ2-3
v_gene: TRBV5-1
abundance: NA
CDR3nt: TGCGCCAGCAGCTTGGGTATGCTTCGGGGGACAGATACGCAGTATTTT
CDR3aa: CASSLGMLRGTDTQYF

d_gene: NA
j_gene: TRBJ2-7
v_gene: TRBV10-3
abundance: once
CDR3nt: TGTGCCATCAGTGAGGAGGGCTCGGGGCAGTACTTC
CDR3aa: CAISEEGSGQYF

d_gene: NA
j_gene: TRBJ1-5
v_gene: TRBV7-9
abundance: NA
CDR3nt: TGTGCCAGCAGCCCTAATTTTCAGGAGCCCCAGCATTTT
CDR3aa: CASSPNFQEPQHF

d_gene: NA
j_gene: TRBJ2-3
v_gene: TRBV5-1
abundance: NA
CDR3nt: TGCGCCAGCAGCTTGGTGCAGGGGTACGTCACAGATACGCAGTATTTT
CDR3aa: CASSLVQGYVTDTQYF

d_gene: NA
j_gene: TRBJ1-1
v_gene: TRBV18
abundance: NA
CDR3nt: TGTGCCAGCTCACCCGATGGGAGTAACACTGAAGCTTTCTTT
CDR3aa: CASSPDGSNTEAFF

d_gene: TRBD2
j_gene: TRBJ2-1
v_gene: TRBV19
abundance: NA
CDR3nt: TGTGCCAGTAGTACGCTAGCGGGGGAGGAAGGGCGGTGGGAGCAGTTCTTC
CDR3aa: CASSTLAGEEGRWEQFF

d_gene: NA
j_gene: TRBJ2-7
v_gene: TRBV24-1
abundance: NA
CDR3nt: TGTGCCACAGCTCAAAGCGGCAGTTCCTACGAGCAGTACTTC
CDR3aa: CATAQSGSSYEQYF

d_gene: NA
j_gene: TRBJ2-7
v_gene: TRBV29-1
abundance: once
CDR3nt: TGCAGCGTTGAAGGACAATTCGGTACCTACGAGCAGTACTTC
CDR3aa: CSVEGQFGTYEQYF

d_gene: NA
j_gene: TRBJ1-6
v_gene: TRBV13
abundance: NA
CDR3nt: TGTGCCAGCAGCACACGCCCTGTGGCAGTTTCACCCCTCCACTTT
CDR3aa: CASSTRPVAVSPLHF

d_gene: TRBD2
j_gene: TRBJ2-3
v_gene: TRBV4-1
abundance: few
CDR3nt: TGCGCCAGCAGCCAGTATAGCGGGACCCCAGATACGCAGTATTTT
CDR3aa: CASSQYSGTPDTQYF

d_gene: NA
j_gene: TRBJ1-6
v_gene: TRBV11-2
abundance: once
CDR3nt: TGTGCCAGCAGCCCCAGGGTAATAGGTTCACCCCTCCACTTT
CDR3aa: CASSPRVIGSPLHF

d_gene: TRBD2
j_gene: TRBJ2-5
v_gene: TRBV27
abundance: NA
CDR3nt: TGTGCCTCCGGGGGGGGCGGTGAGACCCAGTACTTC
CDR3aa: CASGGGGETQYF

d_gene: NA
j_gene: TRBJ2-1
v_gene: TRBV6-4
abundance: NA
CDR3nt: TGTGCCAGCAGTCTTTATTCCACTAGTTACAATGAGCAGTTCTTC
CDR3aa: CASSLYSTSYNEQFF

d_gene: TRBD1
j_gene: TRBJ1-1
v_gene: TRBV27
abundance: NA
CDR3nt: TGTGCCAGCAGTTTACGGGACAGCCGGTATATGGGCACTGAAGCTTTCTTT
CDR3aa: CASSLRDSRYMGTEAFF

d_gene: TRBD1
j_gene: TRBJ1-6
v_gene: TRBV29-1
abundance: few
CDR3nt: TGCAGCGCCGGGGACAGGGAGTCACCCCTCCACTTT
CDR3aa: CSAGDRESPLHF

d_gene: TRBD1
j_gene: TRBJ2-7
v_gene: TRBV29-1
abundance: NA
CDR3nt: TGCAGCGTTGACCTCTCAGGGGGCCCTACCTACGAGCAGTACTTC
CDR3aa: CSVDLSGGPTYEQYF

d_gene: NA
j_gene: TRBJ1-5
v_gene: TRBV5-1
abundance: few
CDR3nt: TGCGCCAGCAGCGTTACAGGTGGCAATCAGCCCCAGCATTTT
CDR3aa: CASSVTGGNQPQHF

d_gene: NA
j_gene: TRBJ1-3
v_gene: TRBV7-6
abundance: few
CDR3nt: TGTGCCAGCAGCCCCTGGAGTGGGTCCTCTGGAAACACCATATATTTT
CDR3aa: CASSPWSGSSGNTIYF

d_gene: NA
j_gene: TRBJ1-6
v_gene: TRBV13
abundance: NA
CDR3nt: TGTGCCAGCAGCCCGGACAGTTTGAGCTCCTATAATTCACCCCTCCACTTT
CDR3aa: CASSPDSLSSYNSPLHF

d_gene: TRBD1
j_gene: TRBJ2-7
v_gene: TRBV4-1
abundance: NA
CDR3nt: TGCGCCAGCAGGGATTACAGGGGGCGCTACGAGCAGTACTTC
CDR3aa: CASRDYRGRYEQYF

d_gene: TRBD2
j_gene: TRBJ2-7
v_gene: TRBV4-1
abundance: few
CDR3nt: TGCGCCAGCAGCCAAGGAACGGGAGGGCCCGTAGAGCAGTACTTC
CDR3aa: CASSQGTGGPVEQYF

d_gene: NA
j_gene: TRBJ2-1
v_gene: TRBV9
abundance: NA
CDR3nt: TGTGCCAGCAGTTCAGATGGGGGGGCGGCCAATGAGCAGTTCTTC
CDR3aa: CASSSDGGAANEQFF

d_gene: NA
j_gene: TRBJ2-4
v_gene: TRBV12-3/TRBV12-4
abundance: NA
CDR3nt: TGTGCCAGCAGCAACAATCGGGACTTGAGCTTC
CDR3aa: CASSNNRDLSF